The next 28 T cell receptor beta chains were all read from a single sample in a study of shared clonotypes between healthy human individuals. Repertoires were generated with immunoSEQ multiplex PCR, while TCRdb's copy carries only in-frame clones and drops some. The sample consists of some 2,500,000 clones, roughly 93% of them appearing once. Sequences were obtained from naive CD4+ T cells from PBMCs. Sample subset: CD45RA+ positively selected. These receptor sequences come from a young man in good health. Some clones in this sample may be carry-over from other donors' samples.

The chain joins TRBV7-8 to TRBJ1-5; TRBD1 matches 8 bases. The CDR3 extends over 14 amino acids. V was pared by 10 bases and J by 5 bases, with 10 bases of the junction left unmatched. The germline CDR1 and CDR2 sequences are SGHVS and FQNEAQ. For the CDR3, the DNA is TGTGCCACCTCCGGCAGGGGGCGAGATCAGCCCCAGCATTTT. Its translation is CATSGRGRDQPQHF.

The rearrangement links TRBV5-4 to TRBJ2-7, with TRBD2 as a possible D gene (6 bases). The CDR3 covers 15 residues. The germline V and J ends were trimmed by 4 bases and 5 bases, with 19 bases remaining between them. Germline assignment: CDR1 SGHNT and CDR2 YYREEE (reference sequence). CDR3 DNA sequence: TGTGCCAGCAGCCGGGGCGGGGCGAGGGAAAACGAGCAGTACTTC. This gives the protein CASSRGGARENEQYF.

V usage is TRBV7-8 and J usage is TRBJ2-2, with D perhaps TRBD2 (6 bases). Germline V gives CDR1 SGHVS, CDR2 FQNEAQ. This CDR3 is built from 14 residues. Trimming cost V 3 bases and J 5 bases, with 10 bases left between them. The CDR3 coding sequence is TGTGCCAGCAGCTTCGGGGGTACAACCGGGGAGCTGTTTTTT. It is translated as CASSFGGTTGELFF.

V gene TRBV7-9 combines with J gene TRBJ2-3; D perhaps matches TRBD1 (6 bases). Per germline, CDR1 SEHNR and CDR2 FQNEAQ (reference sequence). V was trimmed by 5 bases and J by 4 bases, leaving 22 bases between them. The length of the CDR3 is 17 residues. CDR3 DNA sequence: TGTGCCAGCAGCGGACGAGGGGCACAGGGTGGTGCAGATACGCAGTATTTT. Protein product: CASSGRGAQGGADTQYF.

J is TRBJ2-1 and V is TRBV4-3; D unresolved. V gave up 1 base and J gave up 0 bases, with 10 bases separating them. Germline-derived CDR1 and CDR2 are LGHNA and YSLEER. This CDR3 contains 16 residues. CDR3 in amino acids: CASSQARTSSYNEQFF. The CDR3, as DNA: TGCGCCAGCAGCCAAGCCCGGACGAGCTCCTACAATGAGCAGTTCTTC.

V and J are TRBV6-5 and TRBJ1-1; TRBD1 is a possible D gene (5 bases). CDR1 is MNHEY and CDR2 is SVGAGI in the germline V gene. This CDR3 contains 13 residues. V was clipped by 8 bases and J by 2 bases, with 12 bases between them. CDR3 nucleotide sequence: TGTGCCAGCGGAAGGGGCCAAAACACTGAAGCTTTCTTT. Translated, it gives CASGRGQNTEAFF.

V is TRBV11-2 and J is TRBJ2-7; 7 nucleotides agree with TRBD1. V dropped 2 bases and J dropped 0; count of bases not matched to a gene: 4. Germline V gene lookup returns CDR1 SGHAT and CDR2 FQNNGV. The CDR3 is 15 residues long. CDR3 sequence: CASSLWDSPSYEQYF. The CDR3 DNA is TGTGCCAGCAGCTTATGGGACAGCCCCTCCTACGAGCAGTACTTC.

The rearrangement links TRBV6-1 to TRBJ2-3; D uncertain. The V gene lost 3 bases and the J gene lost 7 bases, with 11 bases spanning the gap. The CDR3 loop spans 13 amino acids. CDR1 and CDR2 from the germline V gene are MNHNS and SASEGT. The DNA of the CDR3 is TGTGCCAGCAGTGACATAGGTATAAATACGCAGTATTTT. Translated, it gives CASSDIGINTQYF.

The chain uses TRBV7-7 and TRBJ2-7, with D maybe TRBD2 (5 bases). The CDR3 sequence is 17 residues long. Germline V gives CDR1 SSHAT, CDR2 FNYEAQ (reference sequence). V shed 5 bases and J shed 7 bases, with 27 bases lying between them. CDR3: CASSPEGTPSQAGEQYF. CDR3 DNA sequence: TGTGCCAGCAGCCCCGAGGGTACTCCTAGTCAAGCAGGAGAGCAGTACTTC.

CDR3 nucleotide sequence: TGTGCCAGCAGCGAGGGGGGACTAGGAGTAGCAGATACGCAGTATTTT. This codes for CASSEGGLGVADTQYF. The chain couples TRBV9 to TRBJ2-3; 8 positions agree with TRBD2. The germline V gene has CDR1 SGDLS and CDR2 YYNGEE. The CDR3 totals 16 residues. Trimming cost V 3 bases and J 4 bases; bases outside gene matches: 10.

V is TRBV6-1 and J is TRBJ2-1, with 7 bases matching TRBD2. The trim removed 2 bases at V and 9 bases at J, leaving 16 bases unmatched. Germline CDR1 is MNHNS and CDR2 is SASEGT. The CDR3 sequence is 17 residues long. The CDR3 DNA is TGTGCCAGCAGTGAATCGGCGACTAGCATACTGGGGGGTGAGCAGTTCTTC. It encodes CASSESATSILGGEQFF.

The chain has TRBV12-5 and TRBJ2-3; D possibly corresponds to TRBD2 (5 bases). The ends were cut back, 3 bases at V and 0 bases at J, with 16 bases in the middle. This CDR3 has 17 amino acids. Per the germline V gene, CDR1 is LGHNT and CDR2 is FRNRAP. The CDR3 region has the DNA TGTGCTAGTGGTTTTATCCGTAGCGTCTCTAGCACAGATACGCAGTATTTT. Its translation is CASGFIRSVSSTDTQYF.

J is TRBJ2-4 and V is TRBV9; D is possibly TRBD1 or TRBD2 (5 bases each). This CDR3 contains 14 residues. Germline-derived CDR1 and CDR2 are SGDLS and YYNGEE. V dropped 0 bases and J dropped 11 bases, with 15 bases sitting between them. For the CDR3, the DNA is TGTGCCAGCAGCGTAGCGGGTGAGGTGGGGGTTCAGTACTTC. This codes for CASSVAGEVGVQYF.

The chain recombines TRBV4-1 with TRBJ1-2; maybe TRBD1 (6 bases). Trimming removed 0 bases from V and 8 bases from J, with 19 bases in between. The CDR3 covers 16 residues. The germline gives CDR1 MGHRA, CDR2 YSYEKL. The CDR3 sequence is CASSQETTGTYGGYTF. CDR3 bases: TGCGCCAGCAGCCAAGAAACGACAGGCACGTACGGGGGCTACACCTTC.

The rearrangement joins TRBV7-3 to TRBJ2-7, with 7 bases aligning to TRBD1. CDR3 length: 11 residues. The germline V gene encodes CDR1 SGHTA and CDR2 FQGTGA. V lost 5 bases and J lost 11; bases outside the gene matches: 6. CDR3 coding DNA: TGTGCCAGCAGCGATGGACAGGCTAAGTACTTC. This codes for CASSDGQAKYF.

This chain links TRBV19 with TRBJ2-1; 12 bases map to TRBD2. Germline loops: CDR1 LNHDA, CDR2 SQIVND (reference sequence). The J segment lost 6 bases and the V segment lost 5 bases, leaving 8 bases of the junction unmatched. The CDR3 contains 16 residues. CDR3 loop: CASSPETSGSPNEQFF. CDR3 DNA sequence: TGTGCCAGTAGTCCAGAGACTAGCGGGAGTCCCAATGAGCAGTTCTTC.

The chain joins TRBV18 to TRBJ1-1; 9 bases match TRBD1. This CDR3 contains 16 residues. Germline V gene sequence: CDR1 KGHSH, CDR2 LQKENI. V gave up 3 bases and J gave up 5 bases; unmatched junction bases: 10. The CDR3 coding sequence is TGTGCCAGCTCACCTAAGGGGACAGGGAAGAGAACTGAAGCTTTCTTT. It yields the protein CASSPKGTGKRTEAFF.

The rearrangement links TRBV7-9 to TRBJ2-7; 10 bases align to TRBD1. The CDR3 spans 19 residues. Trimming took 4 bases from V and 0 from J; bases not matched to a gene: 15. The germline CDR1 and CDR2 sequences are SEHNR and FQNEAQ (reference sequence). The CDR3 reads CASSWRGTGDMRSSYEQYF. The CDR3 nucleotides are TGTGCCAGCAGCTGGCGGGGGACAGGGGATATGAGGAGCTCCTACGAGCAGTACTTC.

This chain joins TRBV9 and TRBJ2-3; TRBD2 aligns across 10 bases. This CDR3 contains 16 residues. The germline CDR1 and CDR2 sequences are SGDLS and YYNGEE. V lost 4 bases, J lost 2 bases, and 7 bases stayed unmatched. CDR3 region: CASSPPSGRATDTQYF. CDR3 DNA: TGTGCCAGCAGCCCCCCAAGCGGGAGGGCCACAGATACGCAGTATTTT.

The CDR3 spells CASSINSGRSSYEQYF. The CDR3, as DNA: TGTGCCAGTAGTATAAACAGCGGGAGGTCCTCCTACGAGCAGTACTTC. The genes are TRBV19 and TRBJ2-7, with TRBD2 identical over 9 bases. V gave up 2 bases and J gave up 0 bases; unmatched junction bases: 5. The CDR3 covers 16 residues. Germline values: CDR1 LNHDA, CDR2 SQIVND (reference sequence).

This sequence joins TRBV27 and TRBJ2-2; unclear D gene. V gave up 3 bases and J gave up 4 bases, with 12 bases separating them. The CDR3 totals 15 residues. Looked up from germline, CDR1 is MNHEY and CDR2 is SMNVEV (reference sequence). The CDR3 is CASSFSRVGTGELFF. The CDR3 DNA reads TGTGCCAGCAGTTTTTCAAGGGTTGGCACCGGGGAGCTGTTTTTT.

The genes are TRBV15 and TRBJ2-6; TRBD2 agrees at 7 bases. The V and J ends lost 0 bases and 4 bases, in that order; junction bases with no gene match: 3. The CDR3 runs to 16 residues. Germline V gene lookup returns CDR1 LNHNV and CDR2 YYDKDF (reference sequence). The CDR3 DNA follows: TGTGCCACCAGCAGAGAGGGGGGGACCGGGGCCAACGTCCTGACTTTC. Translated: CATSREGGTGANVLTF.

The chain joins TRBV6-4 to TRBJ2-5; 11 bases align to TRBD2. The germline gives CDR1 MRHNA, CDR2 SNTAGT. J was trimmed by 3 bases and V by 9 bases; bases with no gene match: 9. The CDR3 contains 15 residues. CDR3 loop: CASATSGENKETQYF. The CDR3 DNA reads as TGTGCCAGTGCGACTAGCGGGGAAAACAAAGAGACCCAGTACTTC.

This rearrangement joins TRBV7-9 to TRBJ2-3; no definite D call. V dropped 1 base and J dropped 0 bases, with 17 bases sitting between them. CDR1 SEHNR and CDR2 FQNEAQ come from the germline V gene (reference sequence). The CDR3 spans 18 residues. CDR3 residues: CASSLDTKFLLSTDTQYF. CDR3 coding DNA: TGTGCCAGCAGCTTAGATACCAAGTTCCTCCTTAGCACAGATACGCAGTATTTT.

This chain connects TRBV28 to TRBJ2-7, with 8 bases lining up with TRBD2. V shed 6 bases and J 1 base; nucleotides not matched to a gene: 11. The CDR3 spans 16 residues. Germline-derived CDR1 and CDR2 are MDHEN and SYDVKM. The DNA for the CDR3 is TGTGCCAGCAGCCGAGGGCACGGGGGGGTATCCTACGAGCAGTACTTC. Protein sequence: CASSRGHGGVSYEQYF.

The rearrangement uses TRBV15 and TRBJ2-5; D ambiguous. V lost 0 bases and J lost 8, with 10 bases in between. Germline lookup yields CDR1 LNHNV and CDR2 YYDKDF (reference sequence). CDR3 length equals 13 residues. The DNA of the CDR3 is TGTGCCACCAGCAGAGATGGTCAAGCCACCCAGTACTTC. This codes for CATSRDGQATQYF.

This clone is a singleton in its sample. V gene TRBV5-1 combines with J gene TRBJ2-7, with D possibly being TRBD1 (6 bases). The CDR3 spans 13 residues. Trimming pared 4 bases from V and 5 bases from J, leaving 13 bases between. Germline loops: CDR1 SGHRS, CDR2 YFSETQ. CDR3 bases: TGCGCCAGCAGCCTTCAAACAGGGAACGAGCAGTACTTC. It codes for CASSLQTGNEQYF.

Details on this clone: A much larger clone lies one base from this, so it may be a read error. Other DNA sequences in this sample translate to the same CDR3. The chain uses TRBV5-1 and TRBJ2-2; D uncertain. The germline CDR1 and CDR2 sequences are SGHRS and YFSETQ. V was cut by 1 base and J by 4 bases, with 2 bases left in between. CDR3 size: 12 residues. CDR3 in DNA: TGCGCCAGCAGCTTGAGCACCGGGGAGCTGTTTTTT. It translates to CASSLSTGELFF.